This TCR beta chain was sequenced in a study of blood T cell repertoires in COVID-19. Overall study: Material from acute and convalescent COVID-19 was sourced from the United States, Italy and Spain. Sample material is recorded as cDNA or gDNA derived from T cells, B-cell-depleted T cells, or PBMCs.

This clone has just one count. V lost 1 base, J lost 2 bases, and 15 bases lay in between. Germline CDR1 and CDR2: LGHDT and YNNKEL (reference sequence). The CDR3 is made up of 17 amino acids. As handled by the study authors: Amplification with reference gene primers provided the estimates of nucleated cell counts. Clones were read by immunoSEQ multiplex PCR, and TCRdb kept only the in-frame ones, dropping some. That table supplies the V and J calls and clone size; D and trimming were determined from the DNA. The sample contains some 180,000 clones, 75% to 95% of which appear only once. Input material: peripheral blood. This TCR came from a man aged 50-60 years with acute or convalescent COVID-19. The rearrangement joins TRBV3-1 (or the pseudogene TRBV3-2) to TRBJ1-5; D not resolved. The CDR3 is CASSQGPGQEGNQPQHF. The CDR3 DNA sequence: TGTGCCAGCAGCCAAGGGCCTGGGCAGGAAGGCAATCAGCCCCAGCATTTT.